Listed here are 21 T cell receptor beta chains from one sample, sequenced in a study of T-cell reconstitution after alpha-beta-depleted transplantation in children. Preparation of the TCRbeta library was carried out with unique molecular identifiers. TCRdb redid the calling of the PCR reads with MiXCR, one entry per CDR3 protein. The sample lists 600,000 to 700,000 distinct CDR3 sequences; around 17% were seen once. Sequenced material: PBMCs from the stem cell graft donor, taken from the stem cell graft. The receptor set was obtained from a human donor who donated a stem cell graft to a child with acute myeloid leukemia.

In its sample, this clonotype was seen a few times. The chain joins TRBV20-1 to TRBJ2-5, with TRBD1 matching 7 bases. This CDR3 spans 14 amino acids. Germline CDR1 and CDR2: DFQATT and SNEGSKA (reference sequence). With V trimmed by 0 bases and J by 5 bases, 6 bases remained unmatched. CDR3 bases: TGCAGTGCTAGAGATCAAACAGGGGAGGAGACCCAGTACTTC. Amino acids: CSARDQTGEETQYF.

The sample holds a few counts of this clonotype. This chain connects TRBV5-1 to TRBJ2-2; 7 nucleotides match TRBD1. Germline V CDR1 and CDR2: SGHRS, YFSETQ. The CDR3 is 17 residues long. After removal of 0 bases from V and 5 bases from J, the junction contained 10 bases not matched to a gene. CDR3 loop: CASSLARDSSLTGELFF. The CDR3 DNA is TGCGCCAGCAGCTTGGCGAGGGACAGCTCCCTTACCGGGGAGCTGTTTTTT.

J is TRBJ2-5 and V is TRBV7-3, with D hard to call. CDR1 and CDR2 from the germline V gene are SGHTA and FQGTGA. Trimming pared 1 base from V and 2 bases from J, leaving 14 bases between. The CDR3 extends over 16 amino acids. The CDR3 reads CASSLNGGGLQETQYF. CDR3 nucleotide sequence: TGTGCCAGCAGCTTAAATGGTGGCGGCCTTCAAGAGACCCAGTACTTC.

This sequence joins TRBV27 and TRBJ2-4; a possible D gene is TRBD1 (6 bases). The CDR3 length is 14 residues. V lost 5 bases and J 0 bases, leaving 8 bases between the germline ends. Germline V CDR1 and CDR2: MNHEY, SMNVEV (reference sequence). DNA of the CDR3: TGTGCCAGCAGTCCCAGGGGAGCCAAAAACATTCAGTACTTC. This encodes CASSPRGAKNIQYF.

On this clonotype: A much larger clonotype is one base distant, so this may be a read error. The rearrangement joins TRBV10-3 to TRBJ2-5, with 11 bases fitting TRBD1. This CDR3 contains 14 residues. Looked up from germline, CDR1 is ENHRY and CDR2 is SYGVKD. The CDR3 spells CAISRTGGDETPYF. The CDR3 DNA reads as TGTGCCATCAGCCGGACAGGGGGCGATGAGACCCCGTACTTC.

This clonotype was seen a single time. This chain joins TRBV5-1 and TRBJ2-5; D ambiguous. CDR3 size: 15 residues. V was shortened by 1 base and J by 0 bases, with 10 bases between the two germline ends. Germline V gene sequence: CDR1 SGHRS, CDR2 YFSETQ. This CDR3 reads CASSLRQANQETQYF. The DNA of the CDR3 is TGCGCCAGCAGCTTGAGGCAGGCTAACCAAGAGACCCAGTACTTC.

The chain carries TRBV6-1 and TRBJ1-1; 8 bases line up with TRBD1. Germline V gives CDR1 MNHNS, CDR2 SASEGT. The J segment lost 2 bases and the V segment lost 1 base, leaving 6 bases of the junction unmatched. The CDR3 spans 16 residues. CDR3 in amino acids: CASSEDLGTGNTEAFF. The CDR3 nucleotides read TGTGCCAGCAGTGAAGACTTGGGGACAGGAAACACTGAAGCTTTCTTT.

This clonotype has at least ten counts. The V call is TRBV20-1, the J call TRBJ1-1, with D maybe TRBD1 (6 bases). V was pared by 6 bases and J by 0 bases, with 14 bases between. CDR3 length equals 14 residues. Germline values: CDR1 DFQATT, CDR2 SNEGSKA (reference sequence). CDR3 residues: CSAPLRQVNTEAFF. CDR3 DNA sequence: TGCAGTGCCCCCTTACGACAGGTGAACACTGAAGCTTTCTTT.

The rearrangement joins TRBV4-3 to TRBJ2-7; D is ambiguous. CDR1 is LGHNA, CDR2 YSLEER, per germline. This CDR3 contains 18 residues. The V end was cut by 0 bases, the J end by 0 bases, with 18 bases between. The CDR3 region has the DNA TGCGCCAGCAGCCAAGAGCTTAACGCGGTGGGATTCTCCTACGAGCAGTACTTC. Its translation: CASSQELNAVGFSYEQYF.

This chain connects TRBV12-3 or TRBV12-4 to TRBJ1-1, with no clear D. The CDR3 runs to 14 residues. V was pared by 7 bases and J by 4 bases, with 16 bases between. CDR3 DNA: TGTGCCAGCACCCCCCCCCGACGGCCCACTGAAGCTTTCTTT. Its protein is CASTPPRRPTEAFF.

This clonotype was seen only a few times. CDR3 loop: CASSFPLSYNSPLHF. CDR3 sequence (DNA): TGTGCCAGCAGTTTTCCTCTCTCCTATAATTCACCCCTCCACTTT. This chain uses TRBV28 with TRBJ1-6; D uncertain. Germline lookup yields CDR1 MDHEN and CDR2 SYDVKM. This CDR3 region has 15 residues. Trimming took off 3 bases at V and 0 bases at J, with 6 bases between the two ends. Complete variable domain (other parts from reference TRBV28 and TRBJ1-6): DVKVTQSSRYLVKRTGEKVFLECVQDMDHENMFWYRQDPGLGLRLIYFSYDVKMKEKGDIPEGYSVSREKKERFSLILESASTNQTSMYLCASSFPLSYNSPLHFGNGTRLTVT.

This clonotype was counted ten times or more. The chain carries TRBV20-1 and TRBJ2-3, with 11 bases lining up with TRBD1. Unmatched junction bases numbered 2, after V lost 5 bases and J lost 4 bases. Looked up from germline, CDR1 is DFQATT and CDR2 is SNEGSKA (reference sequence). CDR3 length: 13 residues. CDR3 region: CSAGQGAPDTQYF. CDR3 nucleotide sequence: TGCAGTGCTGGACAGGGGGCCCCAGATACGCAGTATTTT.

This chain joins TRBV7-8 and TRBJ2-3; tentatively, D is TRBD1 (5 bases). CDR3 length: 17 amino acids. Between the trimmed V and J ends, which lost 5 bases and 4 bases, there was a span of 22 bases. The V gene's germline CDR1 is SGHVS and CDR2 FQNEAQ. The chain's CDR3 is CASSPQETVILPDTQYF. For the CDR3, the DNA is TGTGCCAGCAGCCCCCAAGAGACAGTGATCCTTCCAGATACGCAGTATTTT.

In DNA form, the CDR3 reads TGTGCCAGCAGCCAACGACGGAACACTGAAGCTTTCTTT. This codes for CASSQRRNTEAFF. The chain is built from TRBV7-2 and TRBJ1-1; no clear D. Trimming took off 5 bases at V and 1 base at J, with 8 bases between the two ends. Germline V lookup: CDR1 SGHTA, CDR2 FQGNSA. The CDR3 loop spans 13 amino acids.

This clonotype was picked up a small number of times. The CDR3 reads CASSLAIGPLGYNEQFF. DNA of the CDR3: TGTGCCAGCAGCTTAGCGATAGGGCCTCTGGGGTACAATGAGCAGTTCTTC. The chain links TRBV7-9 to TRBJ2-1; unclear D gene. The CDR3 has 17 residues. Germline loops: CDR1 SEHNR, CDR2 FQNEAQ (reference sequence). With 0 bases removed from V and 4 bases from J, the gap between germline ends came to 16 bases.

The CDR3 coding sequence is TGTGCCAGCAGCCTCGGACTAGCTGGGACCTCCTACGAGCAGTACTTC. Protein: CASSLGLAGTSYEQYF. The chain uses TRBV7-2 and TRBJ2-7; 8 bases line up with TRBD2. Germline CDR1 is SGHTA and CDR2 is FQGNSA. V lost 5 bases and J lost 0; bases outside the gene matches: 9. The CDR3 is 16 residues long.

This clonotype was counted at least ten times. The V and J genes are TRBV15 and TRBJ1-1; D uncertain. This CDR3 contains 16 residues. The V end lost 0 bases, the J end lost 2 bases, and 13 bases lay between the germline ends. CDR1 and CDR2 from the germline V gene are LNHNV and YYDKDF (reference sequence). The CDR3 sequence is CATSRDPNRFNTEAFF. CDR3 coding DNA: TGTGCCACCAGCAGAGATCCCAACCGCTTCAACACTGAAGCTTTCTTT. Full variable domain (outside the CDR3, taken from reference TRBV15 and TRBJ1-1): DAMVIQNPRYQVTQFGKPVTLSCSQTLNHNVMYWYQQKSSQAPKLLFHYYDKDFNNEADTPDNFQSRRPNTSFCFLDIRSPGLGDTAMYLCATSRDPNRFNTEAFFGQGTRLTVV.

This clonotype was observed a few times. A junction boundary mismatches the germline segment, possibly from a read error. The DNA of the CDR3 is TGTGCCAGCAGTTTAATCCTGAGCGAGCGGTTCTTC. Translated: CASSLILSERFF. The genes are TRBV28 and TRBJ2-1; D not certain. This CDR3 contains 12 residues. The germline gives CDR1 MDHEN, CDR2 SYDVKM.

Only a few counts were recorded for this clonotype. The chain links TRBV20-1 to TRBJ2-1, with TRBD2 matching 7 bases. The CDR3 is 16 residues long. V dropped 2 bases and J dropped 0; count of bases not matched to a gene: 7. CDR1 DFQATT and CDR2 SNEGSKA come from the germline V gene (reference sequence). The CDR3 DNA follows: TGCAGTGCTAGATATTCTAGCGGAGGCTCCTACAATGAGCAGTTCTTC. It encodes CSARYSSGGSYNEQFF.

The chain's CDR3 is CASSFGASGANVLTF. CDR3 sequence (DNA): TGTGCCAGCAGTTTTGGGGCCTCTGGGGCCAACGTCCTGACTTTC. This chain links TRBV12-3 or TRBV12-4 with TRBJ2-6; D perhaps matches TRBD1 (5 bases). The CDR3 runs 15 residues. The germline V and J ends were trimmed by 3 bases and 0 bases, with 6 bases remaining between them.

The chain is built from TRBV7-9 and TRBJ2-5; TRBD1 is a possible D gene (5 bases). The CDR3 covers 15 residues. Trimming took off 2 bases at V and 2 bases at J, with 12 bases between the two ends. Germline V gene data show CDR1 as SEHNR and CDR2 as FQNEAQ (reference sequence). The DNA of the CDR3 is TGTGCCAGCAGCTTAAGGGCCAGGGTACAAGAGACCCAGTACTTC. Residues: CASSLRARVQETQYF.